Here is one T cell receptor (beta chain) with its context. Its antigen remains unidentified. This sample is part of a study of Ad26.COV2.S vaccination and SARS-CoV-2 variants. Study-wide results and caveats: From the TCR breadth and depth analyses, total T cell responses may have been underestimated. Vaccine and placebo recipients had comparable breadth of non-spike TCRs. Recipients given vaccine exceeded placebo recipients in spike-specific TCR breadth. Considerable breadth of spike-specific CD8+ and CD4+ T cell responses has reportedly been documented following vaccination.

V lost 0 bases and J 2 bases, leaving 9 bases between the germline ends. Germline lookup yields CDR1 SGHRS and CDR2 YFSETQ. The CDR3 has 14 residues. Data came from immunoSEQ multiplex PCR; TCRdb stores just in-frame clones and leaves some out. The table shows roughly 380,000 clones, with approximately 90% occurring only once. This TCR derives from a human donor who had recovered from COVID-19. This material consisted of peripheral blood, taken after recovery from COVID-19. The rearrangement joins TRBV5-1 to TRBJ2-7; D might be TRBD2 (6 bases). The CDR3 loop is CASSLERAAYEQYF. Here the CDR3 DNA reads TGCGCCAGCAGCTTGGAGCGGGCCGCCTACGAGCAGTACTTC.